One sample yielded the 32 T cell receptor beta chains listed below, sequenced in a study of regulatory T cells in long-lasting Graves disease. Time point denoted: persistent/refractory GD, antithyroid drugs over 5 years with positive TRAb. PBMC RNA was the source of the TCR library. For TCR beta, libraries came from iRepertoire HTBI primers and Arm-PCR of CDR3 regions. One entry per CDR3 protein, called by TCRdb with MiXCR from the multiplex PCR reads. The profile shows around 460,000 distinct CDR3 sequences, roughly 22% of them singletons. Here the sequenced sample was peripheral blood mononuclear cells (PBMCs), taken when the disease was refractory, from a patient treated with antithyroid drugs. The receptors here all came from a female donor with Graves disease.

This clonotype was recorded at least ten times. The chain combines TRBV12-3 or TRBV12-4 with TRBJ2-7; D remains ambiguous. The V and J ends lost 5 bases and 4 bases respectively, with 9 bases between them. The CDR3 runs to 12 residues. The DNA for the CDR3 is TGTGCCAGCAGTGTGATTGGGTACGAGCAGTACTTC. This gives the protein CASSVIGYEQYF.

This clonotype was observed a few times. V is TRBV28 and J is TRBJ2-3; D unclear. The V end was cut by 3 bases, the J end by 7 bases, with 8 bases between. CDR1 and CDR2 from the germline V gene are MDHEN and SYDVKM. The CDR3 sequence is 12 residues long. The CDR3 nucleotides read TGTGCCAGCAGTTTGGGGATACATACGCAGTATTTT. Translated: CASSLGIHTQYF. Based on the CDR3 plus reference TRBV28 and TRBJ2-3, the full variable domain is DVKVTQSSRYLVKRTGEKVFLECVQDMDHENMFWYRQDPGLGLRLIYFSYDVKMKEKGDIPEGYSVSREKKERFSLILESASTNQTSMYLCASSLGIHTQYFGPGTRLTVL.

This clonotype was detected many times. This sequence joins TRBV6-1 and TRBJ2-2; no clear D. The V and J ends lost 7 bases and 0 bases respectively, with 18 bases between them. The CDR3 consists of 17 residues. Germline V gene lookup returns CDR1 MNHNS and CDR2 SASEGT. The CDR3 sequence: CASTSRTQHANTGELFF. The DNA of the CDR3 is TGTGCCAGCACCTCAAGGACCCAACACGCGAACACCGGGGAGCTGTTTTTT.

This clonotype showed up many times. The gene calls are TRBV27 and TRBJ1-5; perhaps TRBD1 as D (6 bases). CDR3 length: 13 residues. Germline lookup yields CDR1 MNHEY and CDR2 SMNVEV (reference sequence). Between the trimmed V and J ends, which lost 4 bases and 11 bases, there was a span of 15 bases. The CDR3 here is CASSSGALRAQHF. The CDR3 DNA reads as TGTGCCAGCAGTTCAGGGGCGCTCAGGGCCCAGCATTTT.

The V call is TRBV20-1, the J call TRBJ2-7; D is undetermined. Germline CDR1 reads DFQATT; CDR2 reads SNEGSKA (reference sequence). The CDR3 totals 15 residues. With 5 bases removed from V and 3 bases from J, the gap between germline ends came to 20 bases. The CDR3 region has the DNA TGCAGTGCTGCTCCAAGCTGGCTAACTGGCTACGAGCAGTACTTC. It yields the protein CSAAPSWLTGYEQYF.

The chain joins TRBV7-3 to TRBJ2-2; D gene unclear. This CDR3 is built from 11 residues. Trimming shortened V by 10 bases and J by 6 bases, and 9 bases separated the two germline ends. Germline CDR1 SGHTA, CDR2 FQGTGA. The DNA of the CDR3 is TGTGCCACCGGGCTGTCCGGGGAGCTGTTTTTT. Translating gives CATGLSGELFF.

This clonotype was counted at least ten times. The chain recombines TRBV7-2 with TRBJ1-4; TRBD1 might be the D (6 bases). Trimming left V 1 base short and J 3 bases short, with 12 bases between. The CDR3 spans 16 residues. CDR1 is SGHTA and CDR2 is FQGNSA in the germline V gene. In nucleotides, the CDR3 is TGTGCCAGCAGCTTAGATTCCACAGGGCCTAATGAAAAACTGTTTTTT. Amino acids: CASSLDSTGPNEKLFF.

The chain joins TRBV20-1 to TRBJ1-4; D may be TRBD1 (5 bases). The CDR3 totals 12 residues. Germline-derived CDR1 and CDR2 are DFQATT and SNEGSKA (reference sequence). Between the trimmed V and J ends, which lost 6 bases and 3 bases, there was a span of 8 bases. The CDR3 loop is CSAGAANEKLFF. The CDR3 region has the DNA TGCAGTGCCGGGGCGGCTAATGAAAAACTGTTTTTT.

A word on this clonotype: A single base separates this from a much larger clone, so it may be a read error. The conserved phenylalanine or tryptophan normally closing the CDR3 is absent here, so this likely arose from a read error. This chain joins TRBV7-2 and TRBJ2-5; D is perhaps TRBD1 (5 bases). The DNA end favors TRBJ2-1, so the J call may be wrong. Germline V gives CDR1 SGHTA, CDR2 FQGNSA. The CDR3 sequence is 14 residues long. CDR3 coding DNA: TGTGCCAGCAGCTTACCAACAGGCACAGTTGGGCAGTTCCTC. Translated: CASSLPTGTVGQFL.

CDR3 coding DNA: TGTGCCTGGGGCTCTGGAAACACCATATATTTT. This codes for CAWGSGNTIYF. This sequence joins TRBV30 and TRBJ1-3; D is ambiguous. Germline loops: CDR1 GTSNPN, CDR2 SVGIG (reference sequence). The CDR3 is 11 residues long. V dropped 5 bases and J dropped 0 bases, with 2 bases sitting between them.

This clonotype was counted many times. The gene calls are TRBV28 and TRBJ2-2; 7 positions agree with TRBD2. Per germline, CDR1 MDHEN and CDR2 SYDVKM. CDR3 length: 15 amino acids. The ends lost 3 bases at V and 2 bases at J; junction bases unmatched: 3. The CDR3 loop reads CASSFAGENTGELFF. DNA for the CDR3: TGTGCCAGCAGTTTCGCGGGAGAAAACACCGGGGAGCTGTTTTTT. Full variable domain (remainder filled in from reference TRBV28 and TRBJ2-2): DVKVTQSSRYLVKRTGEKVFLECVQDMDHENMFWYRQDPGLGLRLIYFSYDVKMKEKGDIPEGYSVSREKKERFSLILESASTNQTSMYLCASSFAGENTGELFFGEGSRLTVL.

V and J are TRBV7-3 and TRBJ2-1; 13 bases match TRBD2. V shed 4 bases and J 10 bases; nucleotides not matched to a gene: 7. CDR3 size: 15 residues. Looked up from germline, CDR1 is SGHTA and CDR2 is FQGTGA. The CDR3 bases are TGTGCCAGCAGCTACGGGACTAGCGGGGTGTTCGAGCAGTTCTTC. It encodes CASSYGTSGVFEQFF. The full variable domain, completed using reference TRBV7-3 and TRBJ2-1, is GAGVSQTPSNKVTEKGKYVELRCDPISGHTALYWYRQSLGQGPEFLIYFQGTGAADDSGLPNDRFFAVRPEGSVSTLKIQRTERGDSAVYLCASSYGTSGVFEQFFGPGTRLTVL.

The table lists this clonotype with many counts. Germline and junction disagree at one end, which may indicate a read error. This chain links TRBV7-7 with TRBJ2-7, with D uncertain. This CDR3 is 13 amino acids long. Per germline, CDR1 SSHAT and CDR2 FNYEAQ (reference sequence). DNA for the CDR3: TGTGCTAGCAGCTTAGTGTTCGATTCGCCGCAGTACTTC. It translates to CASSLVFDSPQYF.

This clonotype was seen a few times. V and J are TRBV7-9 and TRBJ2-5; maybe TRBD1 (5 bases). Between the trimmed V and J ends, which lost 10 bases and 5 bases, there was a span of 17 bases. CDR3 length equals 13 residues. Germline values: CDR1 SEHNR, CDR2 FQNEAQ (reference sequence). CDR3 sequence (DNA): TGTGCCACGTCTGGGGCCAAAGCCGAGACCCAGTACTTC. Translated: CATSGAKAETQYF.

This clonotype came up a few times. The chain joins TRBV7-2 to TRBJ2-5, with D perhaps given as TRBD1 or TRBD2 (5 bases each). Trimming left V 1 base short and J 1 base short, with 10 bases between. The CDR3 runs 15 residues. Germline V CDR1 and CDR2: SGHTA, FQGNSA. CDR3 DNA: TGTGCCAGCAGCTTAGTCTTCGGGGCCCAAGAGACCCAGTACTTC. It is translated as CASSLVFGAQETQYF. The variable domain in full, with the rest retrieved from reference TRBV7-2 and TRBJ2-5, is GAGVSQSPSNKVTEKGKDVELRCDPISGHTALYWYRQSLGQGLEFLIYFQGNSAPDKSGLPSDRFSAERTGGSVSTLTIQRTQQEDSAVYLCASSLVFGAQETQYFGPGTRLLVL.

This clonotype was counted at least ten times. The chain couples TRBV11-1 to TRBJ1-5; maybe TRBD1 (5 bases). The CDR3 is 17 residues long. The germline V gene encodes CDR1 SGHAT and CDR2 FQDESV (reference sequence). With 0 bases removed from V and 6 bases from J, the gap between germline ends came to 18 bases. This chain's CDR3 is CASSLAWRQGEGQPQHF. In DNA form, the CDR3 reads TGTGCCAGCAGCTTAGCGTGGCGGCAGGGAGAAGGTCAGCCCCAGCATTTT.

This clonotype was picked up many times. V and J are TRBV2 and TRBJ1-1; D ambiguous. The germline V gene encodes CDR1 SNHLY and CDR2 FYNNEI. The V end lost 4 bases, the J end lost 0 bases, and 9 bases lay between the germline ends. This CDR3 has 14 amino acids. The CDR3 loop reads CASSVQAMNTEAFF. CDR3 sequence (DNA): TGTGCCAGCAGTGTTCAGGCAATGAACACTGAAGCTTTCTTT.

The chain is built from TRBV7-2 and TRBJ2-1; 9 bases map to TRBD2. This CDR3 comprises 16 residues. Germline loops: CDR1 SGHTA, CDR2 FQGNSA. The J segment lost 3 bases and the V segment lost 5 bases, leaving 8 bases of the junction unmatched. The CDR3 protein is CASSGAGGPYYNEQFF. The DNA for the CDR3 is TGTGCCAGCAGCGGCGCGGGAGGGCCTTACTACAATGAGCAGTTCTTC.

The chain joins TRBV6-1 to TRBJ2-5; D may be TRBD1 (6 bases). Looked up from germline, CDR1 is MNHNS and CDR2 is SASEGT. The CDR3 is made up of 13 amino acids. Between the trimmed V and J ends, which lost 6 bases and 3 bases, there was a span of 11 bases. This chain's CDR3 is CASRVWTEETQYF. CDR3 nucleotide sequence: TGTGCCAGCAGGGTCTGGACAGAAGAGACCCAGTACTTC.

This clonotype showed up just a few times. This rearrangement joins TRBV12-5 to TRBJ1-1; perhaps TRBD1 as D (5 bases). CDR1 is LGHNT and CDR2 is FRNRAP in the germline V gene. CDR3 length: 12 residues. Trimming left V 1 base short and J 10 bases short, with 10 bases between. The DNA for the CDR3 is TGTGCTAGTGGTTTGGGAGGGGCGGTAGCTTTCTTT. The encoded protein is CASGLGGAVAFF.

This clonotype came up many times. The gene calls are TRBV28 and TRBJ1-2; D is perhaps TRBD1 (5 bases). Between the trimmed V and J ends, which lost 6 bases and 3 bases, there was a span of 11 bases. The germline gives CDR1 MDHEN, CDR2 SYDVKM. This CDR3 is built from 13 residues. The CDR3 DNA is TGTGCCAGCAGAGTAGACAGCTACTATGGCTACACCTTC. This codes for CASRVDSYYGYTF.

The CDR3 protein is CASSSLYRGPTRGHGYTF. The CDR3 bases are TGTGCCAGCAGCTCCCTTTATCGGGGTCCCACGAGGGGCCATGGCTACACCTTC. V usage is TRBV11-2 and J usage is TRBJ1-2, with D maybe TRBD1 (5 bases). The CDR3 sequence is 18 residues long. Trimming left V 4 bases short and J 6 bases short, with 27 bases between. Germline values: CDR1 SGHAT, CDR2 FQNNGV.

This clonotype was picked up many times. J is TRBJ2-2 and V is TRBV29-1; D is possibly TRBD2 (6 bases). Looked up from germline, CDR1 is SQVTM and CDR2 is ANQGSEA. The V end lost 4 bases, the J end lost 6 bases, and 9 bases lay between the germline ends. This CDR3 region has 12 residues. The chain's CDR3 is CSVGWGAGELFF. The CDR3 DNA sequence: TGCAGCGTTGGATGGGGGGCCGGGGAGCTGTTTTTT.

This rearrangement joins TRBV6-1 to TRBJ1-1; D unresolved. The CDR3 is 13 amino acids. Trimming shortened V by 8 bases and J by 3 bases, and 13 bases separated the two germline ends. Germline V gene sequence: CDR1 MNHNS, CDR2 SASEGT. This CDR3 reads CASLTGGDTEAFF. The CDR3 DNA reads TGTGCCAGCTTAACGGGCGGAGACACTGAAGCTTTCTTT.

V and J are TRBV11-3 and TRBJ2-7; D perhaps matches TRBD2 (5 bases). V was pared by 0 bases and J by 2 bases, with 11 bases between. Germline-derived CDR1 and CDR2 are SGHNT and YENEEA. The CDR3 is 15 residues long. The CDR3: CASSLDEGFPYEQYF. The DNA of the CDR3 is TGTGCCAGCAGCTTAGATGAGGGCTTTCCCTACGAGCAGTACTTC.

This clonotype appeared many times. The V and J genes are TRBV27 and TRBJ2-2, with 8 bases fitting TRBD2. Germline-derived CDR1 and CDR2 are MNHEY and SMNVEV (reference sequence). The CDR3 contains 16 residues. The ends lost 2 bases at V and 2 bases at J; junction bases unmatched: 4. CDR3: CASSLSLAGNTGELFF. The CDR3 nucleotides read TGTGCCAGCAGTTTAAGTCTAGCGGGTAACACCGGGGAGCTGTTTTTT.

This clonotype was detected ten times or more. The chain couples TRBV20-1 to TRBJ2-7; TRBD1 matches 9 bases. V shed 3 bases, J shed 3 bases, and the junction held 9 bases outside the gene matches. This CDR3 contains 15 residues. CDR1 DFQATT and CDR2 SNEGSKA come from the germline V gene (reference sequence). CDR3 protein: CSARGGTGRFYEQYF. CDR3 sequence (DNA): TGCAGTGCTAGGGGCGGGACAGGGAGATTCTACGAGCAGTACTTC.

This clonotype has a handful of counts. This sequence joins TRBV19 and TRBJ2-6; 9 bases are shared with TRBD1. This CDR3 is built from 18 residues. V shed 5 bases, J shed 2 bases, and the junction held 10 bases outside the gene matches. Germline V gene data show CDR1 as LNHDA and CDR2 as SQIVND (reference sequence). CDR3 sequence reads: CASSYRGTGNTGANVLTF. CDR3 nucleotide sequence: TGTGCCAGTAGTTATCGAGGGACAGGGAATACTGGGGCCAACGTCCTGACTTTC.

In its sample, this clonotype was seen many times. The chain couples TRBV28 to TRBJ2-2; D perhaps matches TRBD2 (6 bases). CDR3 length: 14 amino acids. The V gene's germline CDR1 is MDHEN and CDR2 SYDVKM. V was clipped by 5 bases and J by 4 bases, with 11 bases between them. The CDR3 here is CASSAGTPTGELFF. The CDR3 DNA sequence: TGTGCCAGCAGTGCCGGGACTCCCACCGGGGAGCTGTTTTTT.

This clonotype was found many times. This chain links TRBV12-3 or TRBV12-4 with TRBJ2-7; 9 bases are shared with TRBD1. CDR3 length: 15 residues. With V trimmed by 5 bases and J by 8 bases, 13 bases remained unmatched. CDR3 bases: TGTGCCAGCAGTCTCCAGGGGACAGGGTTGGACAAGCAGTACTTC. Translating it yields CASSLQGTGLDKQYF.

The chain couples TRBV24-1 to TRBJ1-1, with D unresolved. Germline V gene data show CDR1 as KGHDR and CDR2 as SFDVKD. Trimming pared 10 bases from V and 7 bases from J, leaving 12 bases between. The CDR3 contains 11 residues. The CDR3 spells CATSLGVEAFF. The CDR3 DNA reads as TGTGCCACTAGCCTGGGTGTTGAAGCTTTCTTT.

The V gene is TRBV30, the J gene TRBJ1-6; 7 bases map to TRBD1. This CDR3 comprises 14 residues. J was trimmed by 6 bases and V by 2 bases; bases with no gene match: 4. Germline CDR1 GTSNPN, CDR2 SVGIG (reference sequence). This CDR3 is CAWSTGQTNSPLHF. CDR3 bases: TGTGCCTGGAGTACGGGACAGACTAATTCACCCCTCCACTTT. Based on the CDR3 plus reference TRBV30 and TRBJ1-6, the full variable domain is SQTIHQWPATLVQPVGSPLSLECTVEGTSNPNLYWYRQAAGRGLQLLFYSVGIGQISSEVPQNLSASRPQDRQFILSSKKLLLSDSGFYLCAWSTGQTNSPLHFGNGTRLTVT.